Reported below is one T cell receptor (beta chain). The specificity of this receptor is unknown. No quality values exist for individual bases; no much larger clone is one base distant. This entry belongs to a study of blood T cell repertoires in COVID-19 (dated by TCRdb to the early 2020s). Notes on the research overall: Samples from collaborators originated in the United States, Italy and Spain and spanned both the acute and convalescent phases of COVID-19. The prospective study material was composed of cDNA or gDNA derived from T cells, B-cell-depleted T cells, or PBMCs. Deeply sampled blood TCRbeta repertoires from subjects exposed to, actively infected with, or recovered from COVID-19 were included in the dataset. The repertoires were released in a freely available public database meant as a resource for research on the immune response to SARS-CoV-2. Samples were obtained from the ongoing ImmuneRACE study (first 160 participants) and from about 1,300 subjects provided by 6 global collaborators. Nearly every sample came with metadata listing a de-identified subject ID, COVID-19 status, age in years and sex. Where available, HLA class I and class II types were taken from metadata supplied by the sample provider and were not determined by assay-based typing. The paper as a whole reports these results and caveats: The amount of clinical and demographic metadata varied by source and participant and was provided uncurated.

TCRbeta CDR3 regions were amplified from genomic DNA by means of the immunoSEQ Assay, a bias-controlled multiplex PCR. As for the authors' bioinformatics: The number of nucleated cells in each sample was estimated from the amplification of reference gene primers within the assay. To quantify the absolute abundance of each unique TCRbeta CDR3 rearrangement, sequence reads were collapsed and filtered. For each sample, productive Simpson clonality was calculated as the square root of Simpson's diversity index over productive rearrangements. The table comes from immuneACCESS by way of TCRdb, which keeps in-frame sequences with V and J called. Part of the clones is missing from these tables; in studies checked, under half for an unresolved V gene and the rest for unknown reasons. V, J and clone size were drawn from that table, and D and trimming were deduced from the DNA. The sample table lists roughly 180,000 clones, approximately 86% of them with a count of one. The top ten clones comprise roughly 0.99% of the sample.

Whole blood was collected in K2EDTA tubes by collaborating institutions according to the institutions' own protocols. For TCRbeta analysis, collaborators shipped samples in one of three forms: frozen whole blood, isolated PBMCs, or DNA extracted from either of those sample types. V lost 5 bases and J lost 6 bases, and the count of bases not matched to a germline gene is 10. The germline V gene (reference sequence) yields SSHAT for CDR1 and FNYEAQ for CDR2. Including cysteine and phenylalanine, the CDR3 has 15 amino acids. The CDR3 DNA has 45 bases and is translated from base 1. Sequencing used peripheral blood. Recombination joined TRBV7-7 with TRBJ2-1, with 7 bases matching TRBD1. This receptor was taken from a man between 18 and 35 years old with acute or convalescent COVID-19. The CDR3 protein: CASSQSQGESNEQFF. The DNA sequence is TGTGCCAGCAGCCAGTCTCAGGGGGAGAGCAATGAGCAGTTCTTC.